Listed below are T cell receptor beta chains from one sample, sequenced in a study of shared clonotypes between healthy human individuals. Some clones are missing from TCRdb's copy, which holds only in-frame ones; the method was immunoSEQ multiplex PCR. This table has about 2.3 million clones, under 95% appearing once. Sequencing was carried out using naive CD4+ T cells from PBMCs. The receptors were gathered from a man younger than 35 in good health. Some clones in this sample may be carry-over from other donors' samples. CDR3s include the opening cysteine and the closing phenylalanine or tryptophan. The D gene is left open where the match is weak. For some rows the clone size is stated as once, few or many, or as a class when expanded; others skip it.

d_call: TRBD1
v_call: TRBV5-8
j_call: TRBJ1-4
clone_size: .
cdr3_nt: TGTGCCAGCAGCCGGGGACAGGGAGGTGAAAAACTGTTTTTT
cdr3_aa: CASSRGQGGEKLFF

d_call: .
v_call: TRBV5-4
j_call: TRBJ2-2
clone_size: .
cdr3_nt: TGTGCCAGCAGCTTGGCCCTAGGGAGAACCGGGGAGCTGTTTTTT
cdr3_aa: CASSLALGRTGELFF

d_call: .
v_call: TRBV7-2
j_call: TRBJ1-5
clone_size: .
cdr3_nt: TGTGCCAGCAGCTTAGCGACAGGCCCTCAGCCCCAGCATTTT
cdr3_aa: CASSLATGPQPQHF

d_call: TRBD2
v_call: TRBV15
j_call: TRBJ2-7
clone_size: .
cdr3_nt: TGTGCCACCAGCAGAAGTACTAGCGGGAGCCACGAGCAGTACTTC
cdr3_aa: CATSRSTSGSHEQYF

d_call: .
v_call: TRBV7-2
j_call: TRBJ1-2
clone_size: .
cdr3_nt: TGTGCCAGCAGCTCACAGGAGGGGTTTAACTATGGCTACACCTTC
cdr3_aa: CASSSQEGFNYGYTF

d_call: .
v_call: TRBV5-4
j_call: TRBJ1-1
clone_size: .
cdr3_nt: TGTGCCAGCAGCTTGCCCGGGGGCGATGAAGCTTTCTTT
cdr3_aa: CASSLPGGDEAFF

d_call: .
v_call: TRBV19
j_call: TRBJ2-7
clone_size: few
cdr3_nt: TGTGCCAGTAGTACCCGACAGGAGCAGTACTTC
cdr3_aa: CASSTRQEQYF

d_call: TRBD2
v_call: TRBV23-1
j_call: TRBJ2-1
clone_size: .
cdr3_nt: TGCGCCAGCAGTCAATGGACTAGCGGGAGAATCAATGAGCAGTTCTTC
cdr3_aa: CASSQWTSGRINEQFF

d_call: .
v_call: TRBV5-4
j_call: TRBJ2-3
clone_size: .
cdr3_nt: TGTGCCAGCAGCCTAGGAGGCAGGGGCACAGATACGCAGTATTTT
cdr3_aa: CASSLGGRGTDTQYF

d_call: TRBD2
v_call: TRBV9
j_call: TRBJ2-1
clone_size: .
cdr3_nt: TGTGCCAGCAGCGGTAGGGCTAGCGGGAGGAATGAGCAGTTCTTC
cdr3_aa: CASSGRASGRNEQFF

d_call: .
v_call: TRBV11-3
j_call: TRBJ1-2
clone_size: .
cdr3_nt: TGTGCCAGCAGCCTCGGTAGCGGGGATGGCTACACCTTC
cdr3_aa: CASSLGSGDGYTF

d_call: .
v_call: TRBV5-1
j_call: TRBJ2-7
clone_size: .
cdr3_nt: TGCGCCAGCAGCTTGGGGACTGGGTGGTACGAGCAGTACTTC
cdr3_aa: CASSLGTGWYEQYF

d_call: .
v_call: TRBV11-2
j_call: TRBJ2-5
clone_size: .
cdr3_nt: TGTGCCAGCAGGGTTACCCACGGCCCCGAGGCCCAGTACTTC
cdr3_aa: CASRVTHGPEAQYF

d_call: .
v_call: TRBV28
j_call: TRBJ2-1
clone_size: .
cdr3_nt: TGTGCCAGTGAGGGGCAGGGGTATGAGCAGTTCTTC
cdr3_aa: CASEGQGYEQFF

d_call: .
v_call: TRBV19
j_call: TRBJ2-1
clone_size: .
cdr3_nt: TGTGCCAGCAGCCATAGGGAGGTCTTCGGTGAGCAGTTCTTC
cdr3_aa: CASSHREVFGEQFF

d_call: .
v_call: TRBV7-9
j_call: TRBJ2-7
clone_size: .
cdr3_nt: TGTGCCAGCAGCCCTAGCGCCGGGGCCTACGAGCAGTACTTC
cdr3_aa: CASSPSAGAYEQYF

d_call: TRBD2
v_call: TRBV5-1
j_call: TRBJ2-2
clone_size: .
cdr3_nt: TGCGCCAGCGGGACCCGACTAGCGGCGAACACCGGGGAGCTGTTTTTT
cdr3_aa: CASGTRLAANTGELFF

d_call: .
v_call: TRBV5-6
j_call: TRBJ2-7
clone_size: .
cdr3_nt: TGTGCCAGCAGCCGAACGATCTCCGCCTACGAGCAGTACTTC
cdr3_aa: CASSRTISAYEQYF

d_call: .
v_call: TRBV6-1
j_call: TRBJ1-2
clone_size: .
cdr3_nt: TGTGCCAGCAGTGAAGTGGGTGGGGGCGGCTACACCTTC
cdr3_aa: CASSEVGGGGYTF

d_call: .
v_call: TRBV9
j_call: TRBJ1-5
clone_size: .
cdr3_nt: TGTGCCAGCAGCGTAGGGGAGGGGGTCAGCCAGCCCCAGCATTTT
cdr3_aa: CASSVGEGVSQPQHF

d_call: .
v_call: TRBV2
j_call: TRBJ2-7
clone_size: .
cdr3_nt: TGTGCCAGCAGTGAAGGTTTTCCCACCTACGAGCAGTACTTC
cdr3_aa: CASSEGFPTYEQYF

d_call: TRBD2
v_call: TRBV28
j_call: TRBJ2-7
clone_size: .
cdr3_nt: TGTGCCAGCAGTTTGACTAGCGGGAGTATCGAGCAGTACTTC
cdr3_aa: CASSLTSGSIEQYF

d_call: .
v_call: TRBV19
j_call: TRBJ1-5
clone_size: .
cdr3_nt: TGTGCTACAGCGGAGGATAATCAGCCCCAGCATTTT
cdr3_aa: CATAEDNQPQHF

d_call: .
v_call: TRBV28
j_call: TRBJ2-3
clone_size: .
cdr3_nt: TGTGCCAGCAGTTTTTGGCGACCCGGGGATACGCAGTATTTT
cdr3_aa: CASSFWRPGDTQYF

d_call: .
v_call: TRBV7-9
j_call: TRBJ1-6
clone_size: .
cdr3_nt: TGTGCCAGCAGCTTTTCGAATTCACCCCTCCACTTT
cdr3_aa: CASSFSNSPLHF

d_call: .
v_call: TRBV28
j_call: TRBJ2-3
clone_size: .
cdr3_nt: TGTGCCAGCAGTCCTCGGGGCGCCACAGATACGCAGTATTTT
cdr3_aa: CASSPRGATDTQYF

d_call: .
v_call: TRBV9
j_call: TRBJ2-5
clone_size: .
cdr3_nt: TGTGCCAGCAGCGTAGGTATGGTGGAGACCCAGTACTTC
cdr3_aa: CASSVGMVETQYF

d_call: TRBD2
v_call: TRBV7-3
j_call: TRBJ2-1
clone_size: .
cdr3_nt: TGTGCCAGCAGCTTAATATCTAGCGGCGATGGCGGGAGACGGAATGAGCAGTTCTTC
cdr3_aa: CASSLISSGDGGRRNEQFF

d_call: .
v_call: TRBV4-1
j_call: TRBJ1-1
clone_size: .
cdr3_nt: TGCGCCAGCAGCCAAGAAGGGACGACAGCTGAAGCTTTCTTT
cdr3_aa: CASSQEGTTAEAFF

d_call: .
v_call: TRBV10-3
j_call: TRBJ2-4
clone_size: .
cdr3_nt: TGTGCCATCAGTGACGGCGGGGCAGCCAAAAACATTCAGTACTTC
cdr3_aa: CAISDGGAAKNIQYF

d_call: .
v_call: TRBV7-8
j_call: TRBJ2-3
clone_size: once
cdr3_nt: TGTGCCAGCCGACGACAGCGGGCCACAGATACGCAGTATTTT
cdr3_aa: CASRRQRATDTQYF

d_call: .
v_call: TRBV6-5
j_call: TRBJ2-2
clone_size: .
cdr3_nt: TGTGCCACCAGTTTAGGACTGGGCACCGGGGAGCTGTTTTTT
cdr3_aa: CATSLGLGTGELFF

d_call: TRBD1
v_call: TRBV6-5
j_call: TRBJ1-5
clone_size: few
cdr3_nt: TGTGCCAGCAGTTACTCAGGGGACAGGGACCAGCCCCAGCATTTT
cdr3_aa: CASSYSGDRDQPQHF

d_call: .
v_call: TRBV10-3
j_call: TRBJ1-5
clone_size: once
cdr3_nt: TGTGCCATCGGGGGTAGCAATCAGCCCCAGCATTTT
cdr3_aa: CAIGGSNQPQHF

d_call: .
v_call: TRBV27
j_call: TRBJ1-2
clone_size: .
cdr3_nt: TGTGCCAGCTTTCTGGGGACGGGGGTATTCTTC
cdr3_aa: CASFLGTGVFF

d_call: .
v_call: TRBV5-6
j_call: TRBJ2-5
clone_size: once
cdr3_nt: TGTGCCAGCAGCTTGGTCCGGGTCCAAGAGACCCAGTACTTC
cdr3_aa: CASSLVRVQETQYF

d_call: .
v_call: TRBV7-2
j_call: TRBJ2-2
clone_size: .
cdr3_nt: TGTGCCAGCAGCTTCCTGGACGGGAACACCGGGGAGCTGTTTTTT
cdr3_aa: CASSFLDGNTGELFF

d_call: TRBD2
v_call: TRBV5-1
j_call: TRBJ2-3
clone_size: .
cdr3_nt: TGCGCCAGCAGCCAACTACTAGCGGGAGTGTCCGGTACGCAGTATTTT
cdr3_aa: CASSQLLAGVSGTQYF

d_call: TRBD1
v_call: TRBV4-1
j_call: TRBJ1-4
clone_size: once
cdr3_nt: TGCGCCAGCAGCCAAAGGGACAGGGACCCTTATGAGCTGTTTTTT
cdr3_aa: CASSQRDRDPYELFF

d_call: .
v_call: TRBV25-1
j_call: TRBJ1-6
clone_size: .
cdr3_nt: TGTGCCAGCAGGCCCTCAAATTTCGGTTCCTATAATTCACCCCTCCACTTT
cdr3_aa: CASRPSNFGSYNSPLHF

d_call: TRBD1
v_call: TRBV5-1
j_call: TRBJ1-1
clone_size: .
cdr3_nt: TGCGCCAGCAGACAATCCACAGGGGGCGCGGGCACTGAAGCTTTCTTT
cdr3_aa: CASRQSTGGAGTEAFF

d_call: TRBD1
v_call: TRBV19
j_call: TRBJ1-4
clone_size: .
cdr3_nt: TGTGCCAGTAGTATAGGCACGGGACAGGTTGGAGAAAAACTGTTTTTT
cdr3_aa: CASSIGTGQVGEKLFF

d_call: TRBD2
v_call: TRBV27
j_call: TRBJ2-1
clone_size: .
cdr3_nt: TGTGCCAGCAGTTTATTAGGACTAGCGATGAAGTTCTTC
cdr3_aa: CASSLLGLAMKFF

d_call: TRBD1
v_call: TRBV11-2
j_call: TRBJ2-5
clone_size: .
cdr3_nt: TGTGCCAGCAGCTTAGGGGCTAGGACAGGGGGGGCATGGGAGACCCAGTACTTC
cdr3_aa: CASSLGARTGGAWETQYF

d_call: .
v_call: TRBV9
j_call: TRBJ2-2
clone_size: .
cdr3_nt: TGTGCCAGCAGCGTAGTAGCAGGGAACACCGGGGAGCTGTTTTTT
cdr3_aa: CASSVVAGNTGELFF

d_call: TRBD1
v_call: TRBV5-1
j_call: TRBJ1-2
clone_size: few
cdr3_nt: TGCGCCAGCAGCCCGGGAGTCGGCCCACAGGGGGCGCGTGGCTACACCTTC
cdr3_aa: CASSPGVGPQGARGYTF

d_call: TRBD2
v_call: TRBV7-3
j_call: TRBJ2-1
clone_size: .
cdr3_nt: TGTGCCAGCAGCTTTAAACATCTAGCGGGAGTAGGAAGGAATGAGCAGTTCTTC
cdr3_aa: CASSFKHLAGVGRNEQFF

d_call: TRBD2
v_call: TRBV5-4
j_call: TRBJ2-2
clone_size: few
cdr3_nt: TGTGCCAGCAGCCCTAGCGGTCTCGGGGAGCTGTTTTTT
cdr3_aa: CASSPSGLGELFF

d_call: TRBD1
v_call: TRBV4-1
j_call: TRBJ1-2
clone_size: once
cdr3_nt: TGCGCCAGCAGCCAAGATTGGGGGACAGCCCCCGTGGTCGGCTACACCTTC
cdr3_aa: CASSQDWGTAPVVGYTF

d_call: TRBD2
v_call: TRBV7-6
j_call: TRBJ2-1
clone_size: .
cdr3_nt: TGTGCCAGCAGCTTGGGACTAGCGGGTAACAATGAGCAGTTCTTC
cdr3_aa: CASSLGLAGNNEQFF

d_call: .
v_call: TRBV7-2
j_call: TRBJ2-5
clone_size: .
cdr3_nt: TGTGCCAGCAGCTTACTCGGCAAAGAGACCCAGTACTTC
cdr3_aa: CASSLLGKETQYF

d_call: .
v_call: TRBV2
j_call: TRBJ1-1
clone_size: .
cdr3_nt: TGTGCCAGCACTGTGGAGCTGAACACTGAAGCTTTCTTT
cdr3_aa: CASTVELNTEAFF

d_call: TRBD1
v_call: TRBV7-2
j_call: TRBJ1-1
clone_size: .
cdr3_nt: TGTGCCAGCGCCGGGACAGGGGGTTACACTGAAGCTTTCTTT
cdr3_aa: CASAGTGGYTEAFF

d_call: TRBD2
v_call: TRBV28
j_call: TRBJ2-1
clone_size: .
cdr3_nt: TGTGCCAGCAGTTTAACCGGGAGGTCGGCCAATGAGCAGTTCTTC
cdr3_aa: CASSLTGRSANEQFF

d_call: TRBD2
v_call: TRBV2
j_call: TRBJ2-7
clone_size: .
cdr3_nt: TGTGCCAGCAGTGATGGGACTAGAAATTACGAGCAGTACTTC
cdr3_aa: CASSDGTRNYEQYF

d_call: .
v_call: TRBV10-2
j_call: TRBJ2-7
clone_size: .
cdr3_nt: TGCGCCAGCAGCGTTGGTGGGGCGCGGTACGAGCAGTACTTC
cdr3_aa: CASSVGGARYEQYF

d_call: TRBD2
v_call: TRBV27
j_call: TRBJ2-1
clone_size: .
cdr3_nt: TGTGCCAGCAGTCCGGGACTAGCGGCTTCCTACAATGAGCAGTTCTTC
cdr3_aa: CASSPGLAASYNEQFF

d_call: .
v_call: TRBV18
j_call: TRBJ2-1
clone_size: .
cdr3_nt: TGTGCCAGCTCACCGGGACTTGGGGGGAATGAGCAGTTCTTC
cdr3_aa: CASSPGLGGNEQFF

d_call: TRBD1
v_call: TRBV6-1
j_call: TRBJ1-5
clone_size: .
cdr3_nt: TGTGCCAGCACCGGGACAGCTGGTCAGCCCCAGCATTTT
cdr3_aa: CASTGTAGQPQHF